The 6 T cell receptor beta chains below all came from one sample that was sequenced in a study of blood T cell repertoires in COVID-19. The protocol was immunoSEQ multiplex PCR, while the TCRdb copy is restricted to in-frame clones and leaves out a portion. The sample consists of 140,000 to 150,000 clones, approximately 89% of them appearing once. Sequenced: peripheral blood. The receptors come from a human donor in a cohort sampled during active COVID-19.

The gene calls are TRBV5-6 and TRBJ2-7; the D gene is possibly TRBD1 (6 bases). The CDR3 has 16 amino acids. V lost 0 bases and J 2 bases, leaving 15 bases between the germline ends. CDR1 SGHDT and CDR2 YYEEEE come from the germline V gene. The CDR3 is CASSLVGLDSPYEQYF. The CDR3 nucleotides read TGTGCCAGCAGCTTGGTCGGCTTGGACAGCCCCTACGAGCAGTACTTC.

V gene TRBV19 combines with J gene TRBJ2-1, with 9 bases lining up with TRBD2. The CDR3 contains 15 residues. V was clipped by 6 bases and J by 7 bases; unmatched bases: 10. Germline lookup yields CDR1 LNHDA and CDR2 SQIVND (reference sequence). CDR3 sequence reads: CASRSRGGPGNEQFF. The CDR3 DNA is TGTGCCAGTAGGTCGCGGGGGGGCCCTGGAAATGAGCAGTTCTTC.

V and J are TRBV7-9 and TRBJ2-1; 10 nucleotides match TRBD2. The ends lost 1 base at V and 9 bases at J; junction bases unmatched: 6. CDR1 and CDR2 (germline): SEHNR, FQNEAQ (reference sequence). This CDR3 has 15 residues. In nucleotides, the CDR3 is TGTGCCAGCAGCTTAGTTGGGGCTAGCGGGAGTGAGCAGTTCTTC. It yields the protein CASSLVGASGSEQFF.

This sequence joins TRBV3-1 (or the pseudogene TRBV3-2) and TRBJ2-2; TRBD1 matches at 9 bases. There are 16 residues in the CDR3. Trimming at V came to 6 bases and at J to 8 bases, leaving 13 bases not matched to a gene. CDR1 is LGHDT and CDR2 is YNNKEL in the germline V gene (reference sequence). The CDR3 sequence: CASSSRDRVISGELFF. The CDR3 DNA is TGTGCCAGCAGTTCCCGGGACAGGGTAATTTCAGGGGAGCTGTTTTTT.

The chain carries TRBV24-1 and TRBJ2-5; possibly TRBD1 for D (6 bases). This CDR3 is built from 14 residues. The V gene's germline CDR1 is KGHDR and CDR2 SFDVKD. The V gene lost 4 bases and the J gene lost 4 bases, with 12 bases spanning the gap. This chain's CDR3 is CATSDSQGLETQYF. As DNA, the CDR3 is TGTGCCACCAGTGACTCCCAGGGGTTAGAGACCCAGTACTTC.

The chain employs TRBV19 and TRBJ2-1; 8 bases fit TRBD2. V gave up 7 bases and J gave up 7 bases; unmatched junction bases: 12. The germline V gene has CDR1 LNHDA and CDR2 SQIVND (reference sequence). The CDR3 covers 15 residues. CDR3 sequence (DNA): TGTGCCAGTACCCAAAGGGGGACTAGGCGGAATGAGCAGTTCTTC. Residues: CASTQRGTRRNEQFF.